One sample yielded the 9 T cell receptor beta chains listed below, sequenced in a study of T and B cells in COVID-19 patients. From blood, about 250-550 ng of genomic DNA served as TRB template. BIOMED2 TRB-A/B primer pools were used in multiplex TRB PCR. MiXCR, run by TCRdb on the multiplex PCR reads, gives a single entry per CDR3 protein. The sample includes several thousand distinct CDR3 sequences, 25% to 40% of them seen just once. The sequenced sample consisted of blood. All receptors come from a human donor with active COVID-19.

The chain combines TRBV10-3 with TRBJ2-1, with 9 bases fitting TRBD1. CDR1 ENHRY and CDR2 SYGVKD come from the germline V gene. The CDR3 has 15 residues. J gave up 10 bases and V 6 bases, and 13 bases lay outside the gene matches. The CDR3 here is CAISDKDRGIVEQFF. The CDR3 coding sequence is TGTGCCATCAGCGATAAGGACAGGGGTATAGTAGAGCAGTTCTTC.

This clonotype was observed a few times. The chain links TRBV6-5 to TRBJ2-7; D call uncertain. This CDR3 contains 11 residues. Trimming left V 7 bases short and J 11 bases short, with 15 bases between. CDR1 MNHEY and CDR2 SVGAGI come from the germline V gene. In DNA, the CDR3 is TGTGCCAGCAAGCTCTCTGGAGCAGAGTACTTC. Protein sequence: CASKLSGAEYF.

This clonotype was picked up a small number of times. This chain connects TRBV10-3 to TRBJ2-3, with 8 positions matching TRBD2. The CDR3 contains 15 residues. Per the germline V gene, CDR1 is ENHRY and CDR2 is SYGVKD. Trimming took 6 bases from V and 2 from J; bases not matched to a gene: 7. CDR3: CAIRSGGPSTDTQYF. In nucleotides, the CDR3 is TGTGCCATCAGGAGCGGGGGCCCTTCCACAGATACGCAGTATTTT.

The chain links TRBV7-9 to TRBJ2-1; perhaps TRBD2 as D (5 bases). This CDR3 comprises 13 residues. Germline lookup yields CDR1 SEHNR and CDR2 FQNEAQ (reference sequence). Trimming left V 0 bases short and J 10 bases short, with 10 bases between. CDR3 in amino acids: CASSLAGEDEQFF. The CDR3 region has the DNA TGTGCCAGCAGCTTAGCGGGAGAGGACGAGCAGTTCTTC.

This clonotype came up a few times. The V call is TRBV6-5, the J call TRBJ2-7; 8 bases fit TRBD2. Germline assignment: CDR1 MNHEY and CDR2 SVGAGI. Trimming at V came to 9 bases and at J to 5 bases, leaving 6 bases not matched to a gene. The CDR3 runs to 12 residues. The DNA of the CDR3 is TGTGCCAGTCGGACTAGCCGAAACGAGCAGTACTTC. It is translated as CASRTSRNEQYF.

This clonotype was observed a handful of times. The chain is built from TRBV30 and TRBJ2-1, with D possibly TRBD2 on 6 matching bases. The CDR3 is made up of 13 amino acids. The V gene's germline CDR1 is GTSNPN and CDR2 SVGIG (reference sequence). The V gene lost 8 bases and the J gene lost 5 bases, with 16 bases spanning the gap. The CDR3 sequence: CAHARGIDNEQFF. The CDR3, as DNA: TGTGCCCACGCGCGGGGAATCGACAATGAGCAGTTCTTC. Full variable domain (outside the CDR3, taken from reference TRBV30 and TRBJ2-1): SQTIHQWPATLVQPVGSPLSLECTVEGTSNPNLYWYRQAAGRGLQLLFYSVGIGQISSEVPQNLSASRPQDRQFILSSKKLLLSDSGFYLCAHARGIDNEQFFGPGTRLTVL.

V gene TRBV28 combines with J gene TRBJ2-1; D remains ambiguous. Germline V gene lookup returns CDR1 MDHEN and CDR2 SYDVKM. V was clipped by 3 bases and J by 9 bases, with 3 bases between them. This CDR3 is built from 10 residues. In DNA form, the CDR3 reads TGTGCCAGCAGTTTGGTTGAGCAGTTCTTC. Residues: CASSLVEQFF.

The chain carries TRBV27 and TRBJ2-5; the match to TRBD2 covers 11 bases. CDR1 and CDR2 from the germline V gene are MNHEY and SMNVEV (reference sequence). The CDR3 covers 16 residues. The junction had 6 bases not matched to a gene; V was cut back by 2 bases and J by 4 bases. The CDR3 is CASSLALAGVGETQYF. CDR3 coding DNA: TGTGCCAGCAGTTTAGCACTAGCGGGAGTCGGAGAGACCCAGTACTTC.

This clonotype was recorded a few times. This chain connects TRBV6-6 to TRBJ2-5; TRBD2 is a possible D gene (6 bases). Germline assignment: CDR1 MNHNY and CDR2 SVGAGI (reference sequence). The CDR3 has 18 residues. V was cut by 3 bases and J by 0 bases, with 20 bases left in between. CDR3 in DNA: TGTGCCAGCAGTTATGTCTGGTCGGGGGACTTCTACCAAGAGACCCAGTACTTC. Residues: CASSYVWSGDFYQETQYF.